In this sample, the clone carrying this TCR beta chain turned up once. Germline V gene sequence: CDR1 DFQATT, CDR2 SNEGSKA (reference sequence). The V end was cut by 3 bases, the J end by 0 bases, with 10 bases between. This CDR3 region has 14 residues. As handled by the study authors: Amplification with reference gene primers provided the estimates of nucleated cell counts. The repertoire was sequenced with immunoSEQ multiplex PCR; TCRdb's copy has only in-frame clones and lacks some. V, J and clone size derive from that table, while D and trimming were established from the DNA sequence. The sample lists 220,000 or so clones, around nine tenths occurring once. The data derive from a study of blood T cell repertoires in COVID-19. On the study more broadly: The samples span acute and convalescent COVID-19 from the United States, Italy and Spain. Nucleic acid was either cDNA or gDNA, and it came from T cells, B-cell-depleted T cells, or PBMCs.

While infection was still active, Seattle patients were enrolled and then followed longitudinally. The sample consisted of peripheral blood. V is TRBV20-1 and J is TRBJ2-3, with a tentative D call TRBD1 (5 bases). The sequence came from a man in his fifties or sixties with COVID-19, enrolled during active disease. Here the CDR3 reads CSASLAGSTDTQYF. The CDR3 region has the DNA TGCAGTGCTAGTTTGGCAGGGAGCACAGATACGCAGTATTTT.